The present TCR beta chain was sequenced within a study of blood T cell repertoires in COVID-19. The wider study: The study drew acute and convalescent COVID-19 samples from the United States, Italy and Spain. T cells, B-cell-depleted T cells, or PBMCs supplied cDNA or gDNA.

In the original analysis: Quantification of nucleated cells was approximated via reference gene primer amplification. TCRdb's table, derived via immunoSEQ multiplex PCR, lists solely in-frame clones and lacks some. The D gene and trimming were derived from the DNA, and the V and J assignments and clone size from that table. The sample includes approximately 61,000 clones, 86% of them seen just once. This CDR3 has 14 amino acids. Trimming cost V 5 bases and J 4 bases; bases outside gene matches: 6. Germline assignment: CDR1 MNHEY and CDR2 SMNVEV (reference sequence). Sequencing was done on a sample of peripheral blood. The clonotype comes from a human donor in a cohort sampled during active COVID-19. This chain connects TRBV27 to TRBJ2-3; 7 nucleotides match TRBD2. CDR3 region: CASSLTSSADTQYF. The CDR3 coding sequence is TGTGCCAGCAGTCTGACTAGCTCTGCAGATACGCAGTATTTT.